This T cell receptor beta chain originates from a study of T cells in women clearing cervical HPV infection. Looking at the study overall: No precancer developed; the control's incident HPV16 infection cleared within 12 months. Blood came at first lesion visit for cases, post-clearance for controls.

Profiled with immunoSEQ multiplex PCR; TCRdb holds only in-frame clones, not every one. The repertoire table contains 20,000 to 25,000 clones. Of note for this clone: The read terminates 3 residues before the CDR3 end, so the remaining end is supplied by the germline J gene.

The CDR3 runs 13 residues. CDR1 and CDR2 from the germline V gene are KGHSH and LQKENI. V was trimmed by 2 bases and J by 8 bases, leaving 10 bases between them. Material for sequencing was blood buffy coat. The V call is TRBV18, the J call TRBJ2-1; D uncertain. The sequence came from a woman between 18 and 75 years old with a cervical HPV16 infection that either progressed to CIN3+ or cleared (not recorded which). The CDR3 is CASSPTRYHEQFF. Incomplete CDR3 DNA: TGTGCCAGCTCACCAACGCGTTACCATGAG. The entire variable domain, with the rest obtained from reference TRBV18 and TRBJ2-1, is as follows: NAGVMQNPRHLVRRRGQEARLRCSPMKGHSHVYWYRQLPEEGLKFMVYLQKENIIDESGMPKERFSAEFPKEGPSILRIQQVVRGDSAAYFCASSPTRYHEQFFGPGTRLTVL.